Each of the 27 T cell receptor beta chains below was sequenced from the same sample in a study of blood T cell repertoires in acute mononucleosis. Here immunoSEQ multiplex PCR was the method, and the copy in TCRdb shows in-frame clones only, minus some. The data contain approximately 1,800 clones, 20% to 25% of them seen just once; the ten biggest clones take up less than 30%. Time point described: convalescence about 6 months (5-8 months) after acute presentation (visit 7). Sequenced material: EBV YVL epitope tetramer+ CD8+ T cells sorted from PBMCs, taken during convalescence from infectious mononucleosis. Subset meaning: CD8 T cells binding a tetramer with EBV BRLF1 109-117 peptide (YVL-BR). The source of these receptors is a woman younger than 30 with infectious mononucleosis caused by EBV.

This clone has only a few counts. The CDR3 region is CASLSLAGEQYF. In DNA, the CDR3 is TGTGCCAGCCTTTCCTTGGCCGGCGAGCAGTACTTC. The V and J genes are TRBV10-3 and TRBJ2-7; D is unresolved. Trimming cost V 10 bases and J 6 bases, with 16 bases left between them. The CDR3 sequence is 12 residues long. Germline-derived CDR1 and CDR2 are ENHRY and SYGVKD.

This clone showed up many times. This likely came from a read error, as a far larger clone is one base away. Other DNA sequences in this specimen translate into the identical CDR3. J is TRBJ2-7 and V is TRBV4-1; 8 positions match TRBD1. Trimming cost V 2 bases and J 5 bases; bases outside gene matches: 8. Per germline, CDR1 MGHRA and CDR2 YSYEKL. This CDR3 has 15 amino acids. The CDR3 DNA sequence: TGCGCCAGCAGCCAAACCCCGACAGGGGCGGACGAGCAGTACTTC. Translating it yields CASSQTPTGADEQYF.

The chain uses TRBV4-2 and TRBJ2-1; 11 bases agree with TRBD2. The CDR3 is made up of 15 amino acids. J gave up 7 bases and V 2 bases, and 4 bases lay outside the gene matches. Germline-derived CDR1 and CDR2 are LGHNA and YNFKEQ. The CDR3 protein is CASSQLAGGLNEQFF. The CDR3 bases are TGTGCCAGCAGCCAACTAGCGGGAGGTCTTAATGAGCAGTTCTTC.

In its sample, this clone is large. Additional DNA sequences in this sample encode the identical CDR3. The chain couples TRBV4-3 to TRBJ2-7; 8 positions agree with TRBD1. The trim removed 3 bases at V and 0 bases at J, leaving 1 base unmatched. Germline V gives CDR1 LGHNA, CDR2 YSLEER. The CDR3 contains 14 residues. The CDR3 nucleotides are TGCGCCAGCAGCCAGGACAGGGACTCCTACGAGCAGTACTTC. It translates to CASSQDRDSYEQYF.

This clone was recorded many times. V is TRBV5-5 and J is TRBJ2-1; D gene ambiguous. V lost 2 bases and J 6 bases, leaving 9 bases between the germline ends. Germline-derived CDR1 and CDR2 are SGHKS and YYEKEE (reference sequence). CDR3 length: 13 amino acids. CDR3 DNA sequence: TGTGCCAGCAGCTTCTTCCAGTTCAATGAGCAGTTCTTC. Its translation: CASSFFQFNEQFF.

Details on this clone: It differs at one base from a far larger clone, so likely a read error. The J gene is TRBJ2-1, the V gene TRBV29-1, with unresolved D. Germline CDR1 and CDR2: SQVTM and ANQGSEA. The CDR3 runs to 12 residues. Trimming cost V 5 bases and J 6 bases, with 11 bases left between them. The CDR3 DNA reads TGCAGCGTTTATTCCAGGAGCAATGAGCAGTTCTTC. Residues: CSVYSRSNEQFF.

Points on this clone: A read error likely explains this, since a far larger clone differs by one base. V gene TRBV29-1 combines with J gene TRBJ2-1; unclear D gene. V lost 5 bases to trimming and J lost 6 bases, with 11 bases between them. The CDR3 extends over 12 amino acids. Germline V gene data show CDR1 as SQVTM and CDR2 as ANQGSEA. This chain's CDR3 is CSVNSRCNEQFF. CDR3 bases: TGCAGCGTTAATTCCAGGTGCAATGAGCAGTTCTTC.

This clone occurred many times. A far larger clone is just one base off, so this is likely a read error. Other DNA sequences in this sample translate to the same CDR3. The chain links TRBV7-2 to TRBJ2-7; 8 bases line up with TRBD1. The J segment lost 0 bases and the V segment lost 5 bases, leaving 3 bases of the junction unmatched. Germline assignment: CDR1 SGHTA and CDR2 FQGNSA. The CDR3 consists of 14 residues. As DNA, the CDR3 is TGTGCCAGCAGCCAGGACAGGGACTCCTACGAGCAGTACTTC. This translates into CASSQDRDSYEQYF. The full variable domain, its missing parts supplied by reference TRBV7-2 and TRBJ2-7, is GAGVSQSPSNKVTEKGKDVELRCDPISGHTALYWYRQSLGQGLEFLIYFQGNSAPDKSGLPSDRFSAERTGGSVSTLTIQRTQQEDSAVYLCASSQDRDSYEQYFGPGTRLTVT.

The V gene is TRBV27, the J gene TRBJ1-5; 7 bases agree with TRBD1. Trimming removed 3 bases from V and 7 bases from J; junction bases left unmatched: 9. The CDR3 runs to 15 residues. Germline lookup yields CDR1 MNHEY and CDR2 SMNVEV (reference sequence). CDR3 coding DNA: TGTGCCAGCAGTTTGCCAGGGGGGGCATGGCAGCCCCAGCATTTT. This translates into CASSLPGGAWQPQHF.

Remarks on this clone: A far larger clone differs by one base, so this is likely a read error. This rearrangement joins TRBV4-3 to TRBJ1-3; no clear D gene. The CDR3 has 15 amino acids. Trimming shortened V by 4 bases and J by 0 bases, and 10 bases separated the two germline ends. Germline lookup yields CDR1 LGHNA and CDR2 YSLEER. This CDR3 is CASSLILLSGNTIYF. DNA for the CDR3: TGCGCCAGCAGCCTGATCCTGCTCTCTGGAAACACCATATATTTT.

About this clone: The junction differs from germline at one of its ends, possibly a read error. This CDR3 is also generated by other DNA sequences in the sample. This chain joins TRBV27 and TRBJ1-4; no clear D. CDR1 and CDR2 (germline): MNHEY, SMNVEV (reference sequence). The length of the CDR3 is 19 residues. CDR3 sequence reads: CASSHGRTLSGATNEKLFF. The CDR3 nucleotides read TGTGCCAGCAGCCATGGTCGGACCCTATCAGGTGCAACTAATGAAAAACTGTTTTTC. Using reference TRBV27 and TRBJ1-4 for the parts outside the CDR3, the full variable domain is EAQVTQNPRYLITVTGKKLTVTCSQNMNHEYMSWYRQDPGLGLRQIYYSMNVEVTDKGDVPEGYKVSRKEKRNFPLILESPSPNQTSLYFCASSHGRTLSGATNEKLFFGSGTQLSVL.

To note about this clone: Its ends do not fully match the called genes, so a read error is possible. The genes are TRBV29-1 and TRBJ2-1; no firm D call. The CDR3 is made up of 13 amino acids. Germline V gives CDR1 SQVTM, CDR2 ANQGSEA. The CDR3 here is CCFWKSLYNEQFF. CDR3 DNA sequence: TGTTGCTTTTGGAAGTCACTTTACAATGAGCAGTTCTTC.

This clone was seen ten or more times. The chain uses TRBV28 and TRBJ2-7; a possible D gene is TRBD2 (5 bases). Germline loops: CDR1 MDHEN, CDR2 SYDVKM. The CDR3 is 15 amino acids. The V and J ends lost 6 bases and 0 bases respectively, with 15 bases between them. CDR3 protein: CASSPIRGSSYEQYF. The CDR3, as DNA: TGTGCCAGCAGCCCCATCAGAGGGTCCTCCTACGAGCAGTACTTC.

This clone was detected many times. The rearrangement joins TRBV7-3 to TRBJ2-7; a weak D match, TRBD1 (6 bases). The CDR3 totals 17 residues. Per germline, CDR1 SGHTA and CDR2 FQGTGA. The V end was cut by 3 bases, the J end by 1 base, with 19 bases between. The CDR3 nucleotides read TGTGCCAGCAGCTTGTTCCAAAAACAGGGCGAGTCCTACGAGCAGTACTTC. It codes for CASSLFQKQGESYEQYF.

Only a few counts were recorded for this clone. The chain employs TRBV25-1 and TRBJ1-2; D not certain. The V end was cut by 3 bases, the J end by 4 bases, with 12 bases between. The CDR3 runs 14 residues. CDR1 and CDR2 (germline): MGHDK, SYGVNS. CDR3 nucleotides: TGTGCCAGCAGTGATTTCTTGGATTTCTATGGCTACACCTTC. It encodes CASSDFLDFYGYTF.

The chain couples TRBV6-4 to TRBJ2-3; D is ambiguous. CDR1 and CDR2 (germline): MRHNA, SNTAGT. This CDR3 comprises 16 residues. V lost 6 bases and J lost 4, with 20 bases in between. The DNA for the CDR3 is TGTGCCAGCAGCCAAGGGTGGTTTCCTCGCGCAGATACGCAGTATTTT. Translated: CASSQGWFPRADTQYF.

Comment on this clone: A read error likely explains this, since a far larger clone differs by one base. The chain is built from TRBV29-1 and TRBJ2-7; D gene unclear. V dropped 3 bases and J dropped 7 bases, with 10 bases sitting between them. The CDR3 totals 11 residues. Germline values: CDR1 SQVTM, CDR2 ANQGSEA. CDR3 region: CSVDSRNEQYF. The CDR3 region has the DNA TGCAGCGTTGACTCTAGGAATGAGCAGTACTTC.

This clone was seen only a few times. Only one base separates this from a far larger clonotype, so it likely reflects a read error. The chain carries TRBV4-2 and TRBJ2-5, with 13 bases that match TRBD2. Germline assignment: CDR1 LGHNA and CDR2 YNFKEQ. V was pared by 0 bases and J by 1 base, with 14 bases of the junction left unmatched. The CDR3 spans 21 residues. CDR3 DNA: TGTGCCAGCAGCCAAGATTGGGCAGGACTAGCGGGAGTGGGGAGCCAAGAGACCCAGTACTTC. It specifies CASSQDWAGLAGVGSQETQYF.

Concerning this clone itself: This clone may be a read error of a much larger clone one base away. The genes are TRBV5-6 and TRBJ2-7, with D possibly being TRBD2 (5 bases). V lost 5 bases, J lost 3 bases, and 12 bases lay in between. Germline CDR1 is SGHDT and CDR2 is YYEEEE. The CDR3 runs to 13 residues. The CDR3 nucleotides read TGTGCCAGCAGTTACGACGAGGGCTACGAGCAGTACTTC. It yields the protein CASSYDEGYEQYF.

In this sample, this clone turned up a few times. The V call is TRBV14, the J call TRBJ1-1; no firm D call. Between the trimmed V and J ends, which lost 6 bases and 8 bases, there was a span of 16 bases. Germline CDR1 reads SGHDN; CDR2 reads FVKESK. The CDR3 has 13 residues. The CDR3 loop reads CASSLGPGTEAFF. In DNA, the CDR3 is TGTGCCAGCAGTTTAGGTCCAGGTACGGAAGCTTTCTTT.

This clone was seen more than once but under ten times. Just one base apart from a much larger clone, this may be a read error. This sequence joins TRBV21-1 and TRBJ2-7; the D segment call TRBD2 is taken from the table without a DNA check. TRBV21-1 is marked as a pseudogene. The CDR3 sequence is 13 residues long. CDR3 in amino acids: CASSYDEGYEQYF. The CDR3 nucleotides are TGTGCCAGCAGTTACGACGAGGGCTACGAGCAGTACTTC.

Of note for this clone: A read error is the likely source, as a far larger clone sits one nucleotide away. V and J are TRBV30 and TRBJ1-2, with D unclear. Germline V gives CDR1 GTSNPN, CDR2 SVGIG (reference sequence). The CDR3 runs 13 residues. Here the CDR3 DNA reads TGTGCCTGGGCCCCTGTAGGGAACTATTGCTACACCTTC. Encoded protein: CAWAPVGNYCYTF.

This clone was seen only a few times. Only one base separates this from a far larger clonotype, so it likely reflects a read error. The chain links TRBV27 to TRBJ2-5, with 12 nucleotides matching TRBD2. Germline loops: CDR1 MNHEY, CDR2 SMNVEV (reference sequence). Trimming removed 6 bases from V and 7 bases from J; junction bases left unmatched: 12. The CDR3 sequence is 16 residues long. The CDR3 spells CASSLASGGAAGTQYF. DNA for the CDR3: TGTGCCAGCAGCTTGGCTAGCGGGGGGGCCGCGGGGACCCAGTACTTC.

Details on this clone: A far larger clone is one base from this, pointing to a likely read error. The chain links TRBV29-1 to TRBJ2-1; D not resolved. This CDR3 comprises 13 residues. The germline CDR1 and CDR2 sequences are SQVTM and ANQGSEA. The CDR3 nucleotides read TGCAGGGTTGGGCAGGCCCTTTACAATGAGCAGTTCTTC. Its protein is CRVGQALYNEQFF.

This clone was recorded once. The DNA of the CDR3 is TGCAGCGTTAATTCCAGGAGCAATGAGTTCTTC. Its protein is CSVNSRSNEFF. The chain combines TRBV29-1 with TRBJ2-1; D remains ambiguous. The CDR3 is 11 residues long. Germline V lookup: CDR1 SQVTM, CDR2 ANQGSEA. Trimming cost V 5 bases and J 14 bases, with 16 bases left between them.

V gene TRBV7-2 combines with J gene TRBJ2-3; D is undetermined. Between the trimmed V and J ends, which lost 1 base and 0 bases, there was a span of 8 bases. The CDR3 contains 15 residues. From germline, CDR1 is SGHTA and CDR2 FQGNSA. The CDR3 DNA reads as TGTGCCAGCAGCTTAGGCGCGACTAGCACAGATACGCAGTATTTT. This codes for CASSLGATSTDTQYF.

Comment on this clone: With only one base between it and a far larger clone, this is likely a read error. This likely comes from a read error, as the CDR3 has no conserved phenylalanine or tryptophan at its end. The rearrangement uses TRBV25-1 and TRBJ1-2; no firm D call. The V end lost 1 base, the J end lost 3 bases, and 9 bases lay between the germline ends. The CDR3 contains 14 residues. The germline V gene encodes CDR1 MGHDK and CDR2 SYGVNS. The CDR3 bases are TGTGCCAGCAGTGAATTCTTGGATTACTATGGCTACACCTCC. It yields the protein CASSEFLDYYGYTS.